Sequencing of this T cell receptor beta chain was carried out in a study of blood T cell repertoires in COVID-19. Turning to the study itself: The study drew acute and convalescent COVID-19 samples from the United States, Italy and Spain. In each case, the material was cDNA or gDNA derived from T cells, B-cell-depleted T cells, or PBMCs.

Authors' data handling: Reference gene primer amplification yielded estimated nucleated cell counts. This table comes from immunoSEQ multiplex PCR, and its TCRdb copy is limited to in-frame clones, with some not included. V and J calls and clone size follow that table, whereas D and trimming were derived from the DNA. The data contain some 270,000 clones, just under 90% of them singletons. Membership in each cohort depended on participant-reported clinical history. Input material: PBMCs or T cells enriched from blood (not recorded which). The origin of this receptor is a woman in her 30s with acute COVID-19.

CDR3 loop: CASSPSEQGAGELFF. The CDR3 DNA sequence: TGTGCCAGCTCACCCTCCGAGCAGGGTGCCGGGGAGCTGTTTTTT. V gene TRBV18 combines with J gene TRBJ2-2; D is possibly TRBD1 (5 bases). CDR3 length: 15 residues. With 3 bases removed from V and 6 bases from J, the gap between germline ends came to 14 bases. The germline CDR1 and CDR2 sequences are KGHSH and LQKENI.